The rows below give T cell receptor beta chains drawn from one sample of a study of T cells in Graves' hyperthyroidism and ophthalmopathy. MiXCR, run by TCRdb on the multiplex PCR reads, gives a single entry per CDR3 protein. The sample contains about 560,000 distinct CDR3 sequences, 40% to 55% of which appear only once. The sequenced material came from peripheral blood or thyroid tissue (not recorded which). The receptors originated from a woman younger than 30 with Graves' hyperthyroidism. Both conserved end residues are part of each CDR3. The order of the fields is V gene, J gene, clone size, D gene, CDR3 protein, CDR3 DNA. The D gene is left open where the match is weak. Rows may omit the clone size; those that give it use once, few, many or a size class.

>TRBV5-1|TRBJ2-3|.|.
CASSARLLDSTDTQYF
TGCGCCAGCAGCGCCAGACTACTTGACAGCACAGATACGCAGTATTTT
>TRBV6-6|TRBJ2-7|.|TRBD2
CASSYSGLAESSYEQYF
TGTGCCAGCAGTTACTCGGGGCTAGCGGAGAGCTCCTACGAGCAGTACTTC
>TRBV12-3/TRBV12-4|TRBJ2-7|.|TRBD2
CASSSGLATTKRGYEQYF
TGTGCCAGCAGCTCCGGACTAGCGACAACAAAGAGGGGCTACGAGCAGTACTTC
>TRBV10-3|TRBJ2-7|few|TRBD2
CASSRAGAYEQYF
TGTGCCAGCTCCCGGGCGGGAGCGTACGAGCAGTACTTC
>TRBV7-8|TRBJ1-5|.|TRBD1
CASSFDRVDQPQHF
TGTGCCAGCAGCTTCGACAGGGTGGACCAGCCCCAGCATTTT
>TRBV5-1|TRBJ2-2|.|.
CVSSLVVGNTGELFF
TGCGTCAGCAGCTTGGTTGTCGGGAACACCGGGGAGCTGTTTTTT
>TRBV10-3|TRBJ2-7|.|.
CASRWSYEQYF
TGTGCCAGCAGGTGGTCTTACGAGCAGTACTTC
>TRBV19|TRBJ1-5|.|.
CASIAPGPGTQHF
TGTGCCAGTATAGCACCGGGCCCGGGGACCCAGCATTTT
>TRBV6-1|TRBJ1-2|.|.
CASSSGGIYGYTF
TGTGCCAGCAGCTCGGGAGGAATCTATGGCTACACCTTC
>TRBV20-1|TRBJ1-1|.|.
CSASTGRYAEAFF
TGCAGTGCTTCGACGGGACGGTACGCTGAAGCTTTCTTT
>TRBV15|TRBJ2-7|.|.
CATSRDRTVSYEQYF
TGTGCCACCAGCAGAGATCGGACGGTCTCCTACGAGCAGTACTTC
>TRBV7-2|TRBJ2-5|.|TRBD2
CASSSEAGEQETQYF
TGTGCCAGCAGCAGTGAAGCGGGGGAACAAGAGACCCAGTACTTC
>TRBV24-1|TRBJ2-5|many|.
CATSNGASWETQYF
TGTGCCACCAGTAATGGGGCTAGCTGGGAGACCCAGTACTTC
>TRBV11-3|TRBJ2-7|.|.
CASSLELSAGQIYEQYF
TGTGCCAGCAGCTTAGAGCTTTCGGCGGGACAGATCTACGAGCAGTACTTC
>TRBV7-2|TRBJ1-5|.|.
CASTGFGQPQHF
TGTGCCTCCACAGGGTTCGGGCAGCCCCAGCATTTT
>TRBV25-1|TRBJ1-2|.|.
CATEDWNYGYTF
TGTGCCACCGAGGACTGGAACTATGGCTACACCTTC
>TRBV25-1|TRBJ2-2|.|.
CAGGRGNTGELFF
TGTGCCGGAGGGCGGGGGAACACCGGGGAGCTGTTTTTT
>TRBV2|TRBJ1-4|.|.
CAWTGATNEKLFF
TGTGCCTGGACTGGGGCAACTAATGAAAAACTGTTTTTT
>TRBV2|TRBJ2-7|.|.
CASSQGSGIQYF
TGTGCCAGCAGTCAAGGTAGCGGAATCCAGTACTTC
>TRBV20-1|TRBJ1-5|.|.
CSALARFSNQPQHF
TGCAGTGCCTTAGCGCGCTTCAGCAATCAGCCCCAGCATTTT
>TRBV6-1|TRBJ2-7|once|.
CASSGGQAGSYEQYF
TGTGCCAGCAGCGGAGGGCAAGCAGGGTCCTACGAGCAGTACTTC
>TRBV9|TRBJ2-7|.|.
CASSPPRGNSYEQYF
TGCGCCAGCAGCCCCCCACGGGGTAACTCCTACGAGCAGTACTTC
>TRBV7-8|TRBJ1-2|.|.
CASSSLRQVWDNGYTF
TGTGCCAGCAGCTCACTAAGACAGGTTTGGGACAATGGCTACACCTTC
>TRBV2|TRBJ1-2|.|.
CATGLAGRNYGYTF
TGTGCCACCGGACTAGCGGGACGGAACTATGGCTACACCTTC
>TRBV5-4|TRBJ1-2|.|.
CASRIDTGNYGYTF
TGTGCCAGCAGGATCGACACGGGGAACTATGGCTACACCTTC
>TRBV7-8|TRBJ1-5|.|.
CASSPWGGILQPQHF
TGTGCCAGTAGTCCGTGGGGAGGAATTCTTCAGCCCCAGCATTTT
>TRBV7-2|TRBJ1-6|once|.
CASSDLREGSPLHF
TGCGCCAGCAGTGATCTCAGGGAGGGTTCACCCCTCCACTTT
>TRBV5-1|TRBJ2-2|.|.
CASRKRTGDLAGELFF
TGCGCCAGCAGGAAGAGAACGGGAGACTTGGCCGGGGAGCTGTTTTTT
>TRBV9|TRBJ1-1|.|TRBD1
CASSVPGTGNTEAFF
TGTGCCAGCAGCGTGCCCGGGACAGGGAACACTGAAGCTTTCTTT